The 3 T cell receptor beta chains listed next were all sequenced from one sample in a study of T-cell reconstitution after alpha-beta-depleted transplantation in children. Library preparation (for TCRbeta) was performed with unique molecular identifiers. MiXCR was run by TCRdb on the PCR reads, yielding one entry per CDR3 protein. This sample has 580,000 or so distinct CDR3 sequences; about 23% occur once, and the top ten carry 12% to 15%. This specimen consisted of PBMCs, mostly from graft donor cells, obtained 360 days after TCRalphabeta/CD19-depleted stem cell transplant. The receptors derive from a boy under two years old who had a stem cell transplant for acute myeloid leukemia, so the T cells may come from the graft donor.

This clonotype occurred many times. This chain uses TRBV7-3 with TRBJ2-1; 9 bases fit TRBD2. J gave up 6 bases and V 5 bases, and 5 bases lay outside the gene matches. Germline V gives CDR1 SGHTA, CDR2 FQGTGA. CDR3 length equals 14 residues. This CDR3 is CASSATSGPNEQFF. For the CDR3, the DNA is TGTGCCAGCAGCGCGACTAGCGGTCCCAATGAGCAGTTCTTC.

This chain connects TRBV10-2 to TRBJ2-3, with D perhaps matching TRBD1 or TRBD2 (6 bases each). Germline lookup yields CDR1 WSHSY and CDR2 SAAADI. The ends were cut back, 5 bases at V and 3 bases at J, with 24 bases in the middle. This CDR3 contains 18 residues. The CDR3 coding sequence is TGCGCCAGCAGTACGGGGGCCTTGGGGGGCACTCTGACAGATACGCAGTATTTT. It encodes CASSTGALGGTLTDTQYF.

The V and J genes are TRBV5-1 and TRBJ2-2, with 7 bases lining up with TRBD1. V was pared by 1 base and J by 7 bases, with 7 bases of the junction left unmatched. Germline V gives CDR1 SGHRS, CDR2 YFSETQ. The CDR3 length is 15 residues. This chain's CDR3 is CASSLRTGVDGELFF. In nucleotides, the CDR3 is TGCGCCAGCAGCTTGAGGACAGGTGTGGACGGGGAGCTGTTTTTT. Full variable domain (remainder filled in from reference TRBV5-1 and TRBJ2-2): KAGVTQTPRYLIKTRGQQVTLSCSPISGHRSVSWYQQTPGQGLQFLFEYFSETQRNKGNFPGRFSGRQFSNSRSEMNVSTLELGDSALYLCASSLRTGVDGELFFGEGSRLTVL.